This T cell receptor (beta chain) appears in the sequencing data of a study of T-cell reconstitution after alpha-beta-depleted transplantation in children. Unique molecular identifiers were built into the TCRbeta library. TCRdb analysed the PCR reads with MiXCR anew, one entry per CDR3 protein. The sample includes around 680,000 distinct CDR3 sequences, roughly 17% of them seen just once. This clonotype was seen more than once but under ten times. The material was PBMCs from the stem cell graft donor, obtained from the stem cell graft. This receptor was identified in a human donor who donated a stem cell graft to a child with acute myeloid leukemia.

The DNA of the CDR3 is TGTGCCTGGTCAATCTGGGAGTCCTACGAGCAGTACTTC. It translates to CAWSIWESYEQYF. The chain is built from TRBV30 and TRBJ2-7; D may be TRBD2 (5 bases). The CDR3 loop spans 13 amino acids. The V end was cut by 5 bases, the J end by 1 base, with 12 bases between. Per the germline V gene, CDR1 is GTSNPN and CDR2 is SVGIG (reference sequence).